The 10 T cell receptor beta chains in this list originate from one sample, sequenced in a study of beta chain features in type 1 diabetes. Investigators reverse transcribed all isolated RNA, so they sequenced expressed TCRB transcripts. Clones were sequenced by immunoSEQ multiplex PCR, and TCRdb holds only the in-frame ones, with some missing. The table lists 200,000 to 300,000 clones, approximately 10% of them singletons. The antigens of these receptors remain unknown. Overall study results and limits: Moderate but significant shortening of TCRB CDR3s was recorded in all four CD4+ subsets from Type 1 diabetes patients.

The sequenced sample was naive CD4+ T cells from blood. These receptors originate from a man aged 25-45 years with type 1 diabetes.

Comments on this clone: An end of the junction does not agree with germline; a read error may underlie this. The chain uses TRBV7-7 and TRBJ2-3, with D uncertain. CDR3 size: 12 residues. The germline V gene encodes CDR1 SSHAT and CDR2 FNYEAQ (reference sequence). The CDR3 is CASSPNTDTQYF. The CDR3 DNA sequence: TGTGCTAGCAGCCCAAACACAGATACGCAGTATTTT.

In this sample, this clone turned up a few times. This rearrangement joins TRBV9 to TRBJ2-3, with a possible D match to TRBD2 (5 bases). The germline CDR1 and CDR2 sequences are SGDLS and YYNGEE. The CDR3 spans 16 residues. The V and J ends lost 3 bases and 0 bases respectively, with 14 bases between them. DNA for the CDR3: TGTGCCAGCAGCGAGGACTCTACCCTTAGCACAGATACGCAGTATTTT. Translation gives CASSEDSTLSTDTQYF.

The chain uses TRBV18 and TRBJ2-7; D gene ambiguous. CDR3 length equals 11 residues. Germline V gene sequence: CDR1 KGHSH, CDR2 LQKENI. Trimming shortened V by 5 bases and J by 6 bases, and 8 bases separated the two germline ends. The CDR3 bases are TGTGCCAGCTCATCAGGTGGCGAGCAGTACTTC. Amino acids: CASSSGGEQYF. The full variable domain, with the rest looked up from reference TRBV18 and TRBJ2-7, is NAGVMQNPRHLVRRRGQEARLRCSPMKGHSHVYWYRQLPEEGLKFMVYLQKENIIDESGMPKERFSAEFPKEGPSILRIQQVVRGDSAAYFCASSSGGEQYFGPGTRLTVT.

The chain is built from TRBV28 and TRBJ2-3, with a possible D match to TRBD2 (5 bases). The V end lost 9 bases, the J end lost 4 bases, and 14 bases lay between the germline ends. The V gene's germline CDR1 is MDHEN and CDR2 SYDVKM. The CDR3 contains 13 residues. CDR3 region: CASGSASADTQYF. The CDR3 bases are TGTGCCAGTGGTAGCGCCTCCGCAGATACGCAGTATTTT.

This clone was found once. The CDR3 DNA follows: TGTGCCAGCAGTGACCGGTACAATGAGCAGTTCTTC. Translating gives CASSDRYNEQFF. This chain connects TRBV6-4 to TRBJ2-1; D unclear. V lost 2 bases, J lost 4 bases, and 3 bases lay in between. The CDR3 covers 12 residues. The V gene's germline CDR1 is MRHNA and CDR2 SNTAGT.

This clone showed up just a few times. The gene calls are TRBV4-2 and TRBJ1-6, with D maybe TRBD1 (6 bases). The germline V and J ends were trimmed by 1 base and 7 bases, with 11 bases remaining between them. Germline-derived CDR1 and CDR2 are LGHNA and YNFKEQ. CDR3 length: 15 residues. Here the CDR3 DNA reads TGTGCCAGCAGCCAAGTTCCGGACAGCAATTCACCCCTCCACTTT. This gives the protein CASSQVPDSNSPLHF.

V gene TRBV5-1 combines with J gene TRBJ1-6, with 10 bases matching TRBD1. V lost 3 bases, J lost 9 bases, and 6 bases stayed unmatched. CDR1 is SGHRS and CDR2 is YFSETQ in the germline V gene. There are 15 residues in the CDR3. The CDR3, as DNA: TGCGCCAGCAGCTCCCGGGACAGGGGTAGTTCACCCCTCCACTTT. Translation: CASSSRDRGSSPLHF.

Only a few counts were recorded for this clone. The V and J genes are TRBV9 and TRBJ2-2; 8 bases fit TRBD1. Germline V gene sequence: CDR1 SGDLS, CDR2 YYNGEE. The CDR3 is made up of 16 amino acids. With 3 bases clipped from V and 1 base from J, the junction kept 5 bases outside the gene matches. CDR3 in DNA: TGTGCCAGCAGCGCCGGACAGGGCGGGAACACCGGGGAGCTGTTTTTT. This codes for CASSAGQGGNTGELFF.

This clone was observed a few times. V is TRBV10-3 and J is TRBJ2-1, with a weak D call TRBD1 (6 bases). Germline values: CDR1 ENHRY, CDR2 SYGVKD. The ends were cut back, 3 bases at V and 4 bases at J, with 13 bases in the middle. The length of the CDR3 is 15 residues. The CDR3 DNA is TGTGCCATCAGTGACCCATCTAGGGGGTACAATGAGCAGTTCTTC. It codes for CAISDPSRGYNEQFF.

This clone was counted a few times. This chain connects TRBV23-1 to TRBJ1-3; the D gene is possibly TRBD1 (6 bases). TRBV23-1 is designated an ORF whose function remains uncertain. V shed 3 bases and J shed 0 bases, with 12 bases lying between them. CDR3 length: 16 residues. As DNA, the CDR3 is TGCGCCAGCAGTCATGGGGGCCTTAGCTCTGGAAACACCATATATTTT. Amino acids: CASSHGGLSSGNTIYF.